This T cell receptor beta chain was captured in a study of OX40 agonist ivuxolimab in advanced cancers. For the study in its entirety: Ivuxolimab was an agonistic, fully human IgG2 monoclonal antibody directed against OX40 (CD134), a costimulatory receptor. In the dose-escalation cohort, nearly 85% of patients were male, and the mean age was approximately 60 years with a range of about 20 to 79. Intravenous ivuxolimab was administered to patients every 2 weeks at six dose levels: 0.01, 0.1, 0.3, 1.5, 3 and 10 mg/kg. Patients were allowed to have had prior anti-PD-1, anti-PD-L1 or anti-CTLA-4 therapy, and 40% to 45% of the dose-escalation patients had been treated with checkpoint inhibitors. Peripheral TCRbeta sequencing aimed to test whether ivuxolimab altered TCR sequence diversity and caused clonal T-cell expansion. Partial responses were achieved by three dose-escalation patients, of whom one had hepatocellular carcinoma and two had cutaneous melanoma. The paper reports the monotherapy dose-escalation portion (N = 52 patients) of the phase I ivuxolimab trial. Of the roughly 52 dose-escalation patients, hepatocellular carcinoma was present in around 19, melanoma in approximately 15, renal cell carcinoma in 9 and head and neck cancer in 9. General findings and caveats noted by the study authors: After ivuxolimab, CD8+ T cells had more expanded clones than CD4+ T cells on average. Low levels of normalized T-cell clonal expansion were also shown by some nonresponding patients. The antigen specificity of the peripheral T cells that underwent clonal expansion was not determined. In partial responders in the 0.1-3.0 mg/kg groups, normalized peripheral clonal expansion was found to be among the lowest, especially among CD8+ T cells. At doses from 0.1 to 3.0 mg/kg, clonal expansion was seen in both CD4+ and CD8+ blood T cells between baseline and week 6.

With regard to this clone: What antigen it recognizes has not been identified. No quality values exist for individual bases; no much larger clone is one base distant.

Patients with a history of autoimmune disease or receiving systemic immunosuppression were excluded from the trial. Peripheral blood for TCR sequencing was drawn from every dose cohort at baseline, at cycle 4 day 1 and at cycle 7 day 1. The samples were drawn from a first-in-human, open-label, multicenter phase I dose-escalation trial of ivuxolimab. The trial enrolled adults with locally advanced or metastatic head and neck squamous cell, hepatocellular, melanoma or renal cell carcinoma. Before TCR sequencing, CD4+ and CD8+ T cells were separately sorted from peripheral blood. Genomic DNA was extracted from sorted cells for sequencing of the TCRbeta CDR3 region. The immunoSEQ Assay was used to sequence the TCRbeta CDR3 regions. TCRdb limited this immuneACCESS table to in-frame rearrangements with V and J called. A share of clones is missing; checked studies link under half to unresolved V genes, and the rest is unexplained. Recorded for this sample are about 96,000 clones; 90% of them occurred a single time. Around 1.6% of the sample comes from the top ten.

The TCR was taken from an adult with an advanced solid tumor such as melanoma, head and neck, liver or kidney cancer. The input for sequencing was CD4+ or CD8+ T cells sorted from blood, taken in a trial of the OX40 agonist ivuxolimab.

The sequenced DNA is TGTGCCTGGAGCGACGGGCCCGGGGGGTATTTT. It translates as CAWSDGPGGYF. The sequence joins TRBV30 to TRBJ2-3; the D region possibly corresponds to TRBD2 (6 bases align). V drops 3 bases and J drops 14 bases, leaving 15 bases in between. According to the germline V gene (reference sequence), CDR1 reads GTSNPN and CDR2 reads SVGIG. CDR3 length: 11 amino acids, cysteine to phenylalanine. Solely the CDR3 DNA is kept, with 33 bases framed from the first base. With the rest looked up from the reference TRBV30 and TRBJ2-3 genes rather than sequenced, the full variable domain is SQTIHQWPATLVQPVGSPLSLECTVEGTSNPNLYWYRQAAGRGLQLLFYSVGIGQISSEVPQNLSASRPQDRQFILSSKKLLLSDSGFYLCAWSDGPGGYFGPGTRLTVL.